These 18 T cell receptor beta chains were sequenced from one sample in a study of cytomegalovirus exposure and HLA in healthy donors. Primers: 60 Vbeta forward and 13 Jbeta reverse. Assay: immunoSEQ multiplex PCR; the TCRdb copy retains only in-frame clones and omits some. The table includes about 59,000 clones, 83% detected once. Sequencing was carried out using PBMCs. These receptors all stem from a human donor in good health.

This clone was counted once. The chain combines TRBV2 with TRBJ2-7; TRBD2 matches at 10 bases. The germline CDR1 and CDR2 sequences are SNHLY and FYNNEI. After removal of 6 bases from V and 3 bases from J, the junction contained 5 bases not matched to a gene. This CDR3 comprises 14 residues. CDR3 sequence reads: CASRRSGGDYEQYF. The CDR3 bases are TGTGCCAGCAGAAGGAGCGGGGGGGACTACGAGCAGTACTTC.

The chain couples TRBV11-1 to TRBJ2-1; no reliable D call. Germline CDR1 and CDR2: SGHAT and FQDESV (reference sequence). Trimming removed 5 bases at V and 8 bases at J, with 16 bases between. CDR3 size: 14 residues. The CDR3 reads CASSLDQVVDEQFF. CDR3 bases: TGTGCCAGCAGCCTCGATCAGGTGGTGGATGAGCAGTTCTTC.

This rearrangement joins TRBV19 to TRBJ1-2, with a possible D match to TRBD1 (5 bases). The V end lost 1 base, the J end lost 7 bases, and 13 bases lay between the germline ends. Germline CDR1 LNHDA, CDR2 SQIVND (reference sequence). CDR3 length equals 14 residues. The CDR3 here is CASSIAVTVSGYTF. CDR3 DNA: TGTGCCAGTAGTATAGCGGTGACAGTCTCTGGCTACACCTTC.

V gene TRBV28 combines with J gene TRBJ1-2; D is perhaps TRBD1 (5 bases). Trimming left V 6 bases short and J 2 bases short, with 16 bases between. The CDR3 totals 15 residues. Germline V gene lookup returns CDR1 MDHEN and CDR2 SYDVKM. Here the CDR3 DNA reads TGTGCCAGCAGACTGGGGCTCCCTGGGAACTATGGCTACACCTTC. Translated, it gives CASRLGLPGNYGYTF.

The rearrangement uses TRBV4-1 and TRBJ1-1, with D hard to call. Germline CDR1 MGHRA, CDR2 YSYEKL. Trimming took off 1 base at V and 2 bases at J, with 11 bases between the two ends. The CDR3 has 15 amino acids. CDR3 protein: CASSQVAGANTEAFF. The DNA for the CDR3 is TGCGCCAGCAGCCAAGTGGCGGGAGCTAACACTGAAGCTTTCTTT.

J is TRBJ2-6 and V is TRBV6-1; no clear D. The CDR3 has 15 amino acids. Germline V gene lookup returns CDR1 MNHNS and CDR2 SASEGT. The germline V and J ends were trimmed by 2 bases and 1 base, with 6 bases remaining between them. The CDR3 loop is CASSEQDSGANVLTF. The DNA of the CDR3 is TGTGCCAGCAGTGAACAGGATTCTGGGGCCAACGTCCTGACTTTC.

This clone came up once. This chain uses TRBV5-6 with TRBJ2-2; TRBD2 might be the D (6 bases). CDR1 and CDR2 from the germline V gene are SGHDT and YYEEEE. This CDR3 is 17 amino acids long. The V end was cut by 0 bases, the J end by 6 bases, with 18 bases between. CDR3 in amino acids: CASSLVGRGSGAGELFF. CDR3 nucleotides: TGTGCCAGCAGCTTGGTAGGGAGAGGATCGGGGGCCGGGGAGCTGTTTTTT.

The chain is built from TRBV10-3 and TRBJ1-1; 9 bases align to TRBD1. Germline assignment: CDR1 ENHRY and CDR2 SYGVKD. Trimming at V came to 3 bases and at J to 5 bases, leaving 7 bases not matched to a gene. The CDR3 spans 15 residues. CDR3 DNA: TGTGCCATCAGTGACCAACAGGGGGCGAATACTGAAGCTTTCTTT. Translation gives CAISDQQGANTEAFF.

The V and J genes are TRBV9 and TRBJ2-7, with D possibly matching TRBD2 (6 bases). Per the germline V gene, CDR1 is SGDLS and CDR2 is YYNGEE. The CDR3 extends over 14 amino acids. With 2 bases removed from V and 2 bases from J, the gap between germline ends came to 11 bases. DNA of the CDR3: TGTGCCAGCAGCGTGGAGGGCAGGGCCTACGAGCAGTACTTC. This encodes CASSVEGRAYEQYF.

For the CDR3, the DNA is TGTGCCAGCAGCAAACTCGAGACTAGCGGGGGGGCGGGTAGGCAGTATTTT. Its protein product is CASSKLETSGGAGRQYF. The V and J genes are TRBV21-1 and TRBJ2-3; TRBD2, the D gene given by the table, was not confirmed from the DNA. TRBV21-1 is marked as a pseudogene. CDR3 length: 17 residues.

The chain has TRBV5-1 and TRBJ1-1; 10 bases fit TRBD1. Germline-derived CDR1 and CDR2 are SGHRS and YFSETQ. Trimming removed 3 bases from V and 3 bases from J; junction bases left unmatched: 11. The CDR3 extends over 17 amino acids. The chain's CDR3 is CASSSPYIGTGDTEAFF. The CDR3 bases are TGCGCCAGCAGCTCTCCATATATCGGGACAGGGGACACTGAAGCTTTCTTT.

This clone was seen just once. The rearrangement links TRBV6-1 to TRBJ2-1; 13 bases match TRBD2. The CDR3 has 16 residues. V shed 4 bases and J 7 bases; nucleotides not matched to a gene: 7. The germline gives CDR1 MNHNS, CDR2 SASEGT. The CDR3 nucleotides read TGTGCCAGCAGTGGACCGGGACTAGCGGGAAGTAATGAGCAGTTCTTC. Translated, it gives CASSGPGLAGSNEQFF.

The chain is built from TRBV6-1 and TRBJ2-7; possibly TRBD2 for D (6 bases). V was pared by 2 bases and J by 4 bases, with 15 bases between. Per the germline V gene, CDR1 is MNHNS and CDR2 is SASEGT. The CDR3 covers 15 residues. CDR3 in DNA: TGTGCCAGCAGTGAACAAGGACTACCGTTTTACGAGCAGTACTTC. The encoded protein is CASSEQGLPFYEQYF.

This chain uses TRBV4-3 with TRBJ2-2; weak D call: TRBD1 (5 bases). The CDR3 totals 13 residues. Trimming shortened V by 4 bases and J by 7 bases, and 10 bases separated the two germline ends. The germline CDR1 and CDR2 sequences are LGHNA and YSLEER. CDR3 in amino acids: CASSLLRGGELFF. The CDR3, as DNA: TGCGCCAGCAGCCTCCTTAGGGGCGGGGAGCTGTTTTTT.

This clone was observed a handful of times. The chain couples TRBV4-3 to TRBJ2-1; 9 bases are shared with TRBD2. With 4 bases clipped from V and 7 bases from J, the junction kept 8 bases outside the gene matches. Germline CDR1 reads LGHNA; CDR2 reads YSLEER. This CDR3 is built from 15 residues. The CDR3 sequence is CASSPLAGNGNEQFF. As DNA, the CDR3 is TGCGCCAGCAGCCCTCTAGCGGGGAATGGGAATGAGCAGTTCTTC.

The V gene is TRBV10-3, the J gene TRBJ2-3; 10 bases line up with TRBD2. This CDR3 spans 15 amino acids. Trimming at V came to 1 base and at J to 5 bases, leaving 3 bases not matched to a gene. Germline lookup yields CDR1 ENHRY and CDR2 SYGVKD. The CDR3 region is CAISEWLAGEDTQYF. As DNA, the CDR3 is TGTGCCATCAGTGAGTGGCTAGCGGGAGAAGATACGCAGTATTTT.

V usage is TRBV4-1 and J usage is TRBJ1-3; D unclear. Trimming stripped 2 bases from V and 0 bases from J, with 11 bases between. The CDR3 length is 16 residues. Per the germline V gene, CDR1 is MGHRA and CDR2 is YSYEKL. The CDR3 coding sequence is TGCGCCAGCAGCCAAATTGTGAGAAGCTCTGGAAACACCATATATTTT. This encodes CASSQIVRSSGNTIYF.

The V call is TRBV5-1, the J call TRBJ2-6, with TRBD1 matching over 7 bases. The J segment lost 0 bases and the V segment lost 1 base, leaving 4 bases of the junction unmatched. The CDR3 consists of 17 residues. Germline values: CDR1 SGHRS, CDR2 YFSETQ. The CDR3 sequence is CASSLLGQNSGANVLTF. CDR3 sequence (DNA): TGCGCCAGCAGCTTGTTGGGACAGAACTCTGGGGCCAACGTCCTGACTTTC.